These 27 T cell receptor beta chains were sequenced from one sample in a study of naive and memory T cell subsets. An equimolar mix of two oligonucleotides served as the beta constant-region primer for TRBC1 and TRBC2. Each CDR3 protein gets one entry after TCRdb re-called the UMI-ligation and nested PCR reads with MiXCR. This sample has approximately 89,000 distinct CDR3 sequences, with 7% to 8% found just once. Sequenced input: central memory CD4+ T cells from blood. Receptors originate from a human donor in good health.

The genes are TRBV19 and TRBJ2-1, with 10 positions matching TRBD2. This CDR3 comprises 15 residues. Unmatched junction bases numbered 11, after V lost 7 bases and J lost 8 bases. The germline CDR1 and CDR2 sequences are LNHDA and SQIVND (reference sequence). In DNA, the CDR3 is TGTGCCAGTATGGCCAGCGGGAGGGCCTTCCATGAGCAGTTCTTC. Protein: CASMASGRAFHEQFF. Complete variable domain (other parts from reference TRBV19 and TRBJ2-1): DGGITQSPKYLFRKEGQNVTLSCEQNLNHDAMYWYRQDPGQGLRLIYYSQIVNDFQKGDIAEGYSVSREKKESFPLTVTSAQKNPTAFYLCASMASGRAFHEQFFGPGTRLTVL.

This clonotype was observed at least ten times. The CDR3: CASSLDPTGTSGSNEQFF. The DNA for the CDR3 is TGCGCCAGCAGCTTGGACCCTACCGGGACTAGCGGGAGCAATGAGCAGTTCTTC. The chain joins TRBV5-1 to TRBJ2-1; the match to TRBD2 covers 14 bases. V shed 0 bases and J 6 bases; nucleotides not matched to a gene: 8. This CDR3 comprises 18 residues. Looked up from germline, CDR1 is SGHRS and CDR2 is YFSETQ.

In this sample, this clonotype turned up many times. The chain recombines TRBV6-5 with TRBJ1-1; no firm D call. Germline lookup yields CDR1 MNHEY and CDR2 SVGAGI. Trimming pared 7 bases from V and 1 base from J, leaving 19 bases between. This CDR3 contains 16 residues. The CDR3 region is CASNKRSRTPNTEAFF. The CDR3 DNA is TGTGCCAGCAACAAGCGGAGCCGGACCCCGAACACTGAAGCTTTCTTT.

This clonotype was observed at least ten times. This chain links TRBV11-2 with TRBJ2-7; TRBD1 aligns across 8 bases. Unmatched junction bases numbered 11, after V lost 3 bases and J lost 7 bases. The germline V gene encodes CDR1 SGHAT and CDR2 FQNNGV. The CDR3 is made up of 15 amino acids. CDR3 in amino acids: CASSFLRDRRMEQYF. The CDR3 DNA reads as TGTGCCAGCAGCTTTCTCCGGGACAGGCGTATGGAGCAGTACTTC.

This clonotype appeared many times. At one end the junction does not follow the germline gene, possibly because of a read error. This sequence joins TRBV20-1 and TRBJ1-1; D remains unclear. In germline, CDR1 is DFQATT, CDR2 SNEGSKA (reference sequence). CDR3 length: 10 amino acids. The CDR3, as DNA: TGCAGTGCTAGGGACCGTTGGGAGGTCTTT. Translated, it gives CSARDRWEVF.

Only a few counts were recorded for this clonotype. The J gene is TRBJ2-1, the V gene TRBV7-2; TRBD2 matches at 10 bases. Trimming removed 5 bases from V and 6 bases from J; junction bases left unmatched: 7. This CDR3 has 15 residues. The germline V gene encodes CDR1 SGHTA and CDR2 FQGNSA. This CDR3 is CASSPSGRAINEQFF. In DNA form, the CDR3 reads TGTGCCAGCAGCCCCAGCGGGAGGGCCATCAATGAGCAGTTCTTC.

This clonotype has at least ten counts. The rearrangement joins TRBV5-1 to TRBJ1-1, with 9 nucleotides matching TRBD1. V lost 0 bases, J lost 4 bases, and 13 bases stayed unmatched. Germline V CDR1 and CDR2: SGHRS, YFSETQ. The CDR3 sequence is 18 residues long. CDR3 in amino acids: CASSLERTGGVISTEAFF. The CDR3 DNA follows: TGCGCCAGCAGCTTGGAACGAACAGGGGGCGTAATTTCCACTGAAGCTTTCTTT.

The chain couples TRBV6-2 or TRBV6-3 to TRBJ1-5; 7 nucleotides agree with TRBD1. CDR1 is MNHEY and CDR2 is SVGEGT in the germline V gene. After removal of 5 bases from V and 6 bases from J, the junction contained 10 bases not matched to a gene. The CDR3 runs 15 residues. CDR3 amino acids: CASSPPTGRSQPQHF. The CDR3, as DNA: TGTGCCAGCAGTCCCCCGACAGGGAGGAGTCAGCCCCAGCATTTT.

This clonotype was picked up many times. This chain uses TRBV6-2 or TRBV6-3 with TRBJ1-2; 7 bases align to TRBD1. Germline assignment: CDR1 MNHEY and CDR2 SVGEGT. There are 16 residues in the CDR3. The J segment lost 0 bases and the V segment lost 3 bases, leaving 7 bases of the junction unmatched. The CDR3 nucleotides read TGTGCCAGCAGTTATCCGGGACAGAACGCTAACTATGGCTACACCTTC. Translation: CASSYPGQNANYGYTF.

This clonotype was seen ten or more times. The rearrangement uses TRBV4-3 and TRBJ2-3; no clear D gene. Germline V CDR1 and CDR2: LGHNA, YSLEER. Trimming took 1 base from V and 0 from J, leaving 5 bases between them. CDR3 length: 14 residues. The CDR3 DNA reads TGCGCCAGCAGCCAAGGGGCTAGCACAGATACGCAGTATTTT. This sequence encodes CASSQGASTDTQYF.

In this sample, this clonotype turned up a few times. The V call is TRBV18, the J call TRBJ1-5, with TRBD1 matching over 8 bases. The trim removed 4 bases at V and 6 bases at J, leaving 8 bases unmatched. CDR3 length equals 15 residues. Germline CDR1 KGHSH, CDR2 LQKENI. CDR3 in DNA: TGTGCCAGCTCACAGGGACAGGTGGGGTCTCAGCCCCAGCATTTT. Its translation is CASSQGQVGSQPQHF.

This clonotype appeared many times. CDR3 nucleotides: TGTGCCAGCAGCCTCCAGACAGGAGCCTATGGCTACACCTTC. Protein: CASSLQTGAYGYTF. The V gene is TRBV6-2 or TRBV6-3, the J gene TRBJ1-2; D possibly corresponds to TRBD1 (6 bases). The CDR3 sequence is 14 residues long. Germline CDR1 is MNHEY and CDR2 is SVGEGT. V lost 6 bases to trimming and J lost 4 bases, with 15 bases between them.

J is TRBJ2-3 and V is TRBV7-2; 11 bases fit TRBD2. Germline CDR1 is SGHTA and CDR2 is FQGNSA. Trimming at V came to 3 bases and at J to 2 bases, leaving 7 bases not matched to a gene. The CDR3 runs to 17 residues. CDR3 in amino acids: CASSFWVAGGNTDTQYF. For the CDR3, the DNA is TGTGCCAGCAGCTTCTGGGTAGCGGGAGGGAACACAGATACGCAGTATTTT.

This chain uses TRBV6-1 with TRBJ2-7, with TRBD1 identical over 8 bases. This CDR3 is built from 15 residues. The V and J ends lost 4 bases and 2 bases, in that order; junction bases with no gene match: 7. Germline V lookup: CDR1 MNHNS, CDR2 SASEGT. CDR3 DNA: TGTGCCAGCAGTGGGCCGGACAGGGTAACCTACGAGCAGTACTTC. Translating gives CASSGPDRVTYEQYF.

Ten or more counts support this clonotype. The genes are TRBV6-6 and TRBJ2-6, with TRBD1 identical over 8 bases. This CDR3 is built from 16 residues. CDR1 and CDR2 (germline): MNHNY, SVGAGI (reference sequence). V trimming: 7 bases; J trimming: 3 bases; junction bases outside the gene matches: 8. Written as DNA, the CDR3 is TGTGCCAGCAATCGACAGGGGAGGTATGGGGCCAACGTCCTGACTTTC. Protein product: CASNRQGRYGANVLTF.

This clonotype has more than one count but fewer than ten. The gene calls are TRBV7-9 and TRBJ2-7; TRBD1 or TRBD2 may be the D gene (5 bases each). Trimming shortened V by 5 bases and J by 0 bases, and 8 bases separated the two germline ends. Per germline, CDR1 SEHNR and CDR2 FQNEAQ (reference sequence). This CDR3 is built from 13 residues. Here the CDR3 DNA reads TGTGCCAGCAGCGTGGGGACCTCCTACGAGCAGTACTTC. Residues: CASSVGTSYEQYF.

This clonotype was seen a few times. This sequence joins TRBV12-3 or TRBV12-4 and TRBJ2-5, with TRBD2 matching over 8 bases. The CDR3 extends over 15 amino acids. V lost 3 bases, J lost 3 bases, and 6 bases stayed unmatched. CDR3 sequence: CASSLGGGPEETQYF. The CDR3 DNA follows: TGTGCCAGCAGTTTGGGCGGGGGGCCGGAAGAGACCCAGTACTTC.

This clonotype was seen at least ten times. DNA of the CDR3: TGTGCCAGCAGCCAAGCGGGGACCTACTATGGCTACACCTTC. Its translation: CASSQAGTYYGYTF. The V gene is TRBV14, the J gene TRBJ1-2; D might be TRBD1 (5 bases). Germline V gene sequence: CDR1 SGHDN, CDR2 FVKESK. Trimming took off 1 base at V and 3 bases at J, with 9 bases between the two ends. The CDR3 runs to 14 residues.

Concerning this clonotype itself: This may arise from a read error, as a much more abundant clone is one base away. This chain uses TRBV4-3 with TRBJ2-6, with a possible D match to TRBD2 (5 bases). The CDR3 sequence is 16 residues long. CDR1 is LGHNA, CDR2 YSLEER, per germline. The chain's CDR3 is CASSQFGGSGTNVLTF. In DNA form, the CDR3 reads TGCGCCAGCAGCCAATTCGGCGGGTCTGGGACCAACGTCCTGACTTTC.

This clonotype was detected many times. The V gene is TRBV28, the J gene TRBJ1-1; D is ambiguous. This CDR3 contains 15 residues. Per germline, CDR1 MDHEN and CDR2 SYDVKM. Trimming left V 2 bases short and J 0 bases short, with 10 bases between. Here the CDR3 DNA reads TGTGCCAGCAGTTTAGACGCAGCCATGAACACTGAAGCTTTCTTT. This sequence encodes CASSLDAAMNTEAFF.

This clonotype was counted at least ten times. The chain couples TRBV3-1 to TRBJ1-2, with no clear D. Germline V gene lookup returns CDR1 LGHDT and CDR2 YNNKEL (reference sequence). This CDR3 comprises 14 residues. Deletions cut 0 bases from V and 5 bases from J, with 10 bases between. The CDR3 nucleotides are TGTGCCAGCAGCCAAGAGGGCAGGCGGTATGGCTACACCTTC. Translation: CASSQEGRRYGYTF.

This clonotype was recorded at least ten times. The chain employs TRBV7-2 and TRBJ2-3; perhaps TRBD2 as D (6 bases). Germline V gene data show CDR1 as SGHTA and CDR2 as FQGNSA. This CDR3 is built from 16 residues. Trimming took 5 bases from V and 0 from J, leaving 15 bases between them. CDR3 nucleotide sequence: TGTGCCAGCAGCGACTTTAGCGGATCTAGCACAGATACGCAGTATTTT. Protein product: CASSDFSGSSTDTQYF.

This chain uses TRBV7-2 with TRBJ2-2; TRBD2 matches at 9 bases. Germline CDR1 and CDR2: SGHTA and FQGNSA. The ends lost 5 bases at V and 7 bases at J; junction bases unmatched: 5. This CDR3 has 14 residues. CDR3 residues: CASSVAGGVGELFF. The CDR3, as DNA: TGTGCCAGCAGCGTGGCGGGAGGGGTCGGGGAGCTGTTTTTT. Complete variable domain (other parts from reference TRBV7-2 and TRBJ2-2): GAGVSQSPSNKVTEKGKDVELRCDPISGHTALYWYRQSLGQGLEFLIYFQGNSAPDKSGLPSDRFSAERTGGSVSTLTIQRTQQEDSAVYLCASSVAGGVGELFFGEGSRLTVL.

Ten or more counts support this clonotype. This chain links TRBV6-5 with TRBJ2-7; the D gene is possibly TRBD2 (6 bases). The length of the CDR3 is 12 residues. Deletions cut 10 bases from V and 3 bases from J, with 13 bases between. CDR1 MNHEY and CDR2 SVGAGI come from the germline V gene. CDR3 sequence: CATPGVFYEQYF. Written as DNA, the CDR3 is TGTGCCACCCCGGGGGTCTTCTACGAGCAGTACTTC.

This clonotype was counted many times. The chain joins TRBV6-2 or TRBV6-3 to TRBJ2-4; TRBD2 is a possible D gene (6 bases). Germline V gene lookup returns CDR1 MNHEY and CDR2 SVGEGT. There are 19 residues in the CDR3. V lost 0 bases and J 2 bases, leaving 20 bases between the germline ends. In DNA form, the CDR3 reads TGTGCCAGCAGTTACTCGAAGGTTGGAGGGAGTGAGTCCAAAAACATTCAGTACTTC. Amino acid sequence: CASSYSKVGGSESKNIQYF.

Ten or more counts support this clonotype. The V gene is TRBV20-1, the J gene TRBJ2-5, with 7 bases lining up with TRBD1. This CDR3 contains 15 residues. The trim removed 5 bases at V and 1 base at J, leaving 10 bases unmatched. Germline values: CDR1 DFQATT, CDR2 SNEGSKA (reference sequence). Written as DNA, the CDR3 is TGCAGTGCTCCATTAGGGGGCAGAATCCAAGAGACCCAGTACTTC. As protein: CSAPLGGRIQETQYF.

The table lists this clonotype with many counts. The chain links TRBV7-2 to TRBJ2-1; D is unclear. The CDR3 has 11 amino acids. Trimming pared 2 bases from V and 8 bases from J, leaving 4 bases between. Germline V gives CDR1 SGHTA, CDR2 FQGNSA. CDR3 in amino acids: CASSLSHEQFF. CDR3 DNA sequence: TGTGCCAGCAGCTTAAGCCATGAGCAGTTCTTC.